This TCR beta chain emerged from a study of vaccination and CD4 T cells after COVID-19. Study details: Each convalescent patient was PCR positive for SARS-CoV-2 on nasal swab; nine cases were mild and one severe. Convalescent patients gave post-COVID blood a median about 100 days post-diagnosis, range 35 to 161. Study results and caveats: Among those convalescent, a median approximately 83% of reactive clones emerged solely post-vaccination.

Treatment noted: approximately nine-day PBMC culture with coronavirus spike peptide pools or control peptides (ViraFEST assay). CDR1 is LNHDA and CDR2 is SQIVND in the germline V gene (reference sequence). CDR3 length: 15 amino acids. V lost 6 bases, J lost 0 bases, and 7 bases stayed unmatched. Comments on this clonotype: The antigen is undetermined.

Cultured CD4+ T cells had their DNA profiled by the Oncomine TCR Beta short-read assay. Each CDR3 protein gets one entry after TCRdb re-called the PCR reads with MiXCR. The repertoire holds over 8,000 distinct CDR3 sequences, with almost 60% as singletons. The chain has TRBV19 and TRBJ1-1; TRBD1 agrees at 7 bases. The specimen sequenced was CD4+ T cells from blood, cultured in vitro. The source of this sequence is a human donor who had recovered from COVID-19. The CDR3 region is CASREGQKLNTEAFF. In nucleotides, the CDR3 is TGTGCCAGTAGGGAGGGACAGAAGTTGAACACTGAAGCTTTCTTT.